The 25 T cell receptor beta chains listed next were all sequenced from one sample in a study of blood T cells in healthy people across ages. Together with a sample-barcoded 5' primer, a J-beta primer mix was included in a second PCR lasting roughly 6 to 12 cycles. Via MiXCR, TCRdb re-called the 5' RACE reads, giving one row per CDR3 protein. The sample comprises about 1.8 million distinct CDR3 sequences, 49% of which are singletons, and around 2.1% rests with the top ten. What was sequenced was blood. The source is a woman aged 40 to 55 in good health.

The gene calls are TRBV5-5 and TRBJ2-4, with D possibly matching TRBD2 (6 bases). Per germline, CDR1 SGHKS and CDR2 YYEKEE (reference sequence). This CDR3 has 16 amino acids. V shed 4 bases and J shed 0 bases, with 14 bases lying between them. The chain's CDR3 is CASSGGTGRAKNIQYF. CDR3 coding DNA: TGTGCCAGCAGCGGCGGGACGGGGAGAGCCAAAAACATTCAGTACTTC.

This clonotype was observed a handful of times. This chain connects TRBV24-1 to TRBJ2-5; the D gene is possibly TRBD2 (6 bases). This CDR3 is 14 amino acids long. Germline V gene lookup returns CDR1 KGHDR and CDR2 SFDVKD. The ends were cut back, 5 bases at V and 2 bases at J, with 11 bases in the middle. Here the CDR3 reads CATSVGGVQETQYF. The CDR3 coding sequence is TGTGCCACCAGTGTCGGCGGGGTTCAAGAGACCCAGTACTTC.

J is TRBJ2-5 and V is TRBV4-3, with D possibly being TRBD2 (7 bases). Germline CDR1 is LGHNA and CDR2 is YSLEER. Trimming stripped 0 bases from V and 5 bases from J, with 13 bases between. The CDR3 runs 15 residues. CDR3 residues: CASSQEGGAVETQYF. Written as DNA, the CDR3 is TGCGCCAGCAGCCAAGAGGGGGGGGCCGTGGAGACCCAGTACTTC.

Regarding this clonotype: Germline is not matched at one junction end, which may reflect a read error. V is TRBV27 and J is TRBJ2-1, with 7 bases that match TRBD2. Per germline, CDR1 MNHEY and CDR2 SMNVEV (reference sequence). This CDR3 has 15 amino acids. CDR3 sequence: CVSSRTTGGYNEQFF. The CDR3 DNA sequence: TGTGTCAGCAGCCGAACGACGGGGGGATACAATGAGCAGTTCTTC.

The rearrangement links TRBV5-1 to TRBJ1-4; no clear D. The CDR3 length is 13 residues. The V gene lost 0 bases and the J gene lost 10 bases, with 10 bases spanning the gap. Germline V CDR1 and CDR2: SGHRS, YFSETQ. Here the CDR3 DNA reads TGCGCCAGCAGCTTGGTGGTCGACGGAAAACTGTTTTTT. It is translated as CASSLVVDGKLFF.

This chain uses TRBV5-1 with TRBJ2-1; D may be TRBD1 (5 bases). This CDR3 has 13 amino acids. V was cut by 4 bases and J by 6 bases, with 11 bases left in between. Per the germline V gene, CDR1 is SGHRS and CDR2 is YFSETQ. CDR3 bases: TGCGCCAGCAGCAATGACAGATCCAATGAGCAGTTCTTC. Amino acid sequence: CASSNDRSNEQFF.

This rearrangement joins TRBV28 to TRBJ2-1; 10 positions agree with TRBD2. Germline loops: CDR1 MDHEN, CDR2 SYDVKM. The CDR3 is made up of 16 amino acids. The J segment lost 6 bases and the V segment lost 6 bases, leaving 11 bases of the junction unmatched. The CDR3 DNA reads TGTGCCAGCAGCAATATGGAACTAGCGGGACTCAATGAGCAGTTCTTC. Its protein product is CASSNMELAGLNEQFF.

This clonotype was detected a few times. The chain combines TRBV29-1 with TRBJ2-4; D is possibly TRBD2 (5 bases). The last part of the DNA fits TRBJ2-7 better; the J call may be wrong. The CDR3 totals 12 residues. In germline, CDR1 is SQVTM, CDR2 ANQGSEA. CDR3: CSVWTAPYEQYF. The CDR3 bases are TGCAGCGTTTGGACTGCCCCCTACGAGCAGTACTTC.

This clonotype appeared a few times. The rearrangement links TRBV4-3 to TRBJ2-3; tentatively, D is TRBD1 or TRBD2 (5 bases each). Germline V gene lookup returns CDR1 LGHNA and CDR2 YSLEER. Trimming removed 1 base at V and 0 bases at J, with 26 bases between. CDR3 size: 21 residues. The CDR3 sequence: CASSQVRLGWDVRASTDTQYF. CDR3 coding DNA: TGCGCCAGCAGCCAAGTCCGCCTTGGCTGGGACGTAAGAGCTAGCACAGATACGCAGTATTTT.

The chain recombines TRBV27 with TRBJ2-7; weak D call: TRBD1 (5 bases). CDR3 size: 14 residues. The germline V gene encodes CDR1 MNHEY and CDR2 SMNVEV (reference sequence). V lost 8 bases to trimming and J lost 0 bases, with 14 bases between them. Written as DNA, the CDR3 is TGTGCCAGCTTCGGACATTTGAGCTCCTACGAGCAGTACTTC. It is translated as CASFGHLSSYEQYF.

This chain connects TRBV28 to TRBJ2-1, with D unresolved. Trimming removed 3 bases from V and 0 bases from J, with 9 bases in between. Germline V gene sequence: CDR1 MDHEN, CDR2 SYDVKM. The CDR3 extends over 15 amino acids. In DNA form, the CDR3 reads TGTGCCAGCAGTTTGGCAGACGTCTCCTACAATGAGCAGTTCTTC. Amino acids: CASSLADVSYNEQFF.

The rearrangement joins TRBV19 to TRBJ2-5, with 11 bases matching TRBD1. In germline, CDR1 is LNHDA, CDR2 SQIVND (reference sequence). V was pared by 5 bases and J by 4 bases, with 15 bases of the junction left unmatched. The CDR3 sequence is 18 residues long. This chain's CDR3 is CASSHRVGQGVQRETQYF. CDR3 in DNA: TGTGCCAGTAGTCACCGCGTGGGACAGGGGGTTCAGCGAGAGACCCAGTACTTC.

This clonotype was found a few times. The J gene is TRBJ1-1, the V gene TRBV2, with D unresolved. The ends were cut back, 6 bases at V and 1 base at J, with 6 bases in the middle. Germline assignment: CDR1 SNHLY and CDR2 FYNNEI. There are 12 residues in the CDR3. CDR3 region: CASRGQNTEAFF. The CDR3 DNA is TGTGCCAGCAGAGGCCAGAACACTGAAGCTTTCTTT.

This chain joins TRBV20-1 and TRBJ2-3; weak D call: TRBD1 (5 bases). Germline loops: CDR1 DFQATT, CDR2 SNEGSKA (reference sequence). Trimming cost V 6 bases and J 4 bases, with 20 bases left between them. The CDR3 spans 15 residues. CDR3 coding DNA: TGCAGTGCCCAAGCCCGCCTAGGGGTGCCAGATACGCAGTATTTT. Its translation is CSAQARLGVPDTQYF.

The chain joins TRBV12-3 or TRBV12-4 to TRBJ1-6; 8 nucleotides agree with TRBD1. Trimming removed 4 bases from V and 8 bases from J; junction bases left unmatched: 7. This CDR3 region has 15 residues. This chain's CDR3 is CASSSGYRGDSPLHF. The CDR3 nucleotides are TGTGCCAGCAGTTCAGGCTACAGGGGGGATTCACCCCTCCACTTT.

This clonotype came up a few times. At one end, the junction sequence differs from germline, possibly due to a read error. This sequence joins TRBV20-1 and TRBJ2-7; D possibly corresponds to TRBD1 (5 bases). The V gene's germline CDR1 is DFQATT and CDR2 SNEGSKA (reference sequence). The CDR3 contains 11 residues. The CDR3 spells CSQGSSHEQYF. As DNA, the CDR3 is TGCAGCCAGGGTAGCTCCCACGAGCAGTACTTC.

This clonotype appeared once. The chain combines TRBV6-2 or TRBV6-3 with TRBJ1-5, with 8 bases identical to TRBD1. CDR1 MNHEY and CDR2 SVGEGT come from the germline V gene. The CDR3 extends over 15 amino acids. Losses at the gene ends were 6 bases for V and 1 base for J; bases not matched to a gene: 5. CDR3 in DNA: TGTGCCAGCAGGGAGGACAGGGTAAGCAATCAGCCCCAGCATTTT. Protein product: CASREDRVSNQPQHF.

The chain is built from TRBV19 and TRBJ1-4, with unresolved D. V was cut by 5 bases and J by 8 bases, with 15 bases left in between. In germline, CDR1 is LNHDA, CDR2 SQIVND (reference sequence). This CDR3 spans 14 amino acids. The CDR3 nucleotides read TGTGCCAGTAGTGGGGTAGGGCGAACGGAAAAACTGTTTTTT. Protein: CASSGVGRTEKLFF.

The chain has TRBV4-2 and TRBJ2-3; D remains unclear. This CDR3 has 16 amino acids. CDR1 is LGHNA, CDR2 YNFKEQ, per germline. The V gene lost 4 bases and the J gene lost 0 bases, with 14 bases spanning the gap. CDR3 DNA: TGTGCCAGCAGCCTCACGGGCAGATCTAGCACAGATACGCAGTATTTT. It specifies CASSLTGRSSTDTQYF.

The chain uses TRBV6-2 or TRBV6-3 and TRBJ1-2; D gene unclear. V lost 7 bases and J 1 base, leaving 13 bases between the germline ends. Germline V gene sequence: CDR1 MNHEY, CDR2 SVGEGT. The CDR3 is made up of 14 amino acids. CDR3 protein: CASNKDGRNYGYTF. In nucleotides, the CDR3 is TGTGCCAGCAATAAAGATGGACGTAACTATGGCTACACCTTC.

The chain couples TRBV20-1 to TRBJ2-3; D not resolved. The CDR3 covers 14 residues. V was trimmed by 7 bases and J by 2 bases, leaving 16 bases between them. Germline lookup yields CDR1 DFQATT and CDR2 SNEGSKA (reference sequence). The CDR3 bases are TGCAGTGGGGTGCAGGACCCGCTCACAGATACGCAGTATTTT. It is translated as CSGVQDPLTDTQYF.

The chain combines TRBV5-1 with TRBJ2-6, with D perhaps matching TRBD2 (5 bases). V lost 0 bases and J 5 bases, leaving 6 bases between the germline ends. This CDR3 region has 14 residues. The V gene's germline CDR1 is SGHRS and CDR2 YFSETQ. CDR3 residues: CASSLGGRANVLTF. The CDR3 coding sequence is TGCGCCAGCAGCTTGGGAGGGAGGGCCAACGTCCTGACTTTC.

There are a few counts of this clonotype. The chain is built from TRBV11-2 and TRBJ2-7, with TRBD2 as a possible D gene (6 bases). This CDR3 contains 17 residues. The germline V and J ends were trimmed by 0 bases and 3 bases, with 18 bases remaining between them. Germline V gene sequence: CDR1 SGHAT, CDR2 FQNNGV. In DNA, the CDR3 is TGTGCCAGCAGCTTAGATAGGACTGCGGGAATCGGCTACGAGCAGTACTTC. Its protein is CASSLDRTAGIGYEQYF.

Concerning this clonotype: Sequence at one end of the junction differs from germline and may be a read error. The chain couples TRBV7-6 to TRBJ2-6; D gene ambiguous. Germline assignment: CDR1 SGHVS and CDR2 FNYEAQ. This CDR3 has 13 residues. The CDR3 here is CACSMGGANVLTF. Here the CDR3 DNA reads TGTGCCTGCAGCATGGGAGGGGCCAACGTCCTGACTTTC.

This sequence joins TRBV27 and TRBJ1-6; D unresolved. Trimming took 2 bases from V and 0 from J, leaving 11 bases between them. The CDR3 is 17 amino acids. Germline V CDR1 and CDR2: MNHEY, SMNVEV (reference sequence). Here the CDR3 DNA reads TGTGCCAGCAGTTTACCGTCCGTGGGCTCCTATAATTCACCCCTCCACTTT. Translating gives CASSLPSVGSYNSPLHF.